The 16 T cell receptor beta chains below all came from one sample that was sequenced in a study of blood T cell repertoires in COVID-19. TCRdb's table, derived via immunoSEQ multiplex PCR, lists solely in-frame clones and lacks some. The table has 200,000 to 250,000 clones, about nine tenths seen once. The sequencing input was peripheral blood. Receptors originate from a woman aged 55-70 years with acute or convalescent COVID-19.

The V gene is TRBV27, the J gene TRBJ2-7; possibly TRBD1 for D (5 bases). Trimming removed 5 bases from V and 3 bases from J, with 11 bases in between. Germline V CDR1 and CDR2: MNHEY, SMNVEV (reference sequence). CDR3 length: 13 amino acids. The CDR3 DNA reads TGTGCCAGCAGTCCGACAGAAAACTACGAGCAGTACTTC. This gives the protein CASSPTENYEQYF.

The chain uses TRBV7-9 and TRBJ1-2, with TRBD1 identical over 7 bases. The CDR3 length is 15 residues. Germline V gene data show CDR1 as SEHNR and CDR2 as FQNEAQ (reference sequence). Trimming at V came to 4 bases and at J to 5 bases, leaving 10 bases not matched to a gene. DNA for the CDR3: TGTGCCAGCAGCTCCCAGGACAGGCTCCATTATGGCTACACCTTC. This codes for CASSSQDRLHYGYTF. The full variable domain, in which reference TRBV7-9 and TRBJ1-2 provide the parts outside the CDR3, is DTGVSQNPRHKITKRGQNVTFRCDPISEHNRLYWYRQTLGQGPEFLTYFQNEAQLEKSRLLSDRFSAERPKGSFSTLEIQRTEQGDSAMYLCASSSQDRLHYGYTFGSGTRLTVV.

The CDR3: CASSRFRDRPNGYTF. CDR3 in DNA: TGTGCCAGCAGTAGGTTCCGGGACAGACCCAATGGCTACACCTTC. The chain has TRBV6-5 and TRBJ1-2, with 7 bases identical to TRBD1. CDR3 length equals 15 residues. V dropped 5 bases and J dropped 6; count of bases not matched to a gene: 12. The germline CDR1 and CDR2 sequences are MNHEY and SVGAGI.

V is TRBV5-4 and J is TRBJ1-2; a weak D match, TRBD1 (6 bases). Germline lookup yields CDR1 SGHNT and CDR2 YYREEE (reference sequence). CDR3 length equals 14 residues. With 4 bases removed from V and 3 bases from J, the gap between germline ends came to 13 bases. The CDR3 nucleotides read TGTGCCAGCAGCGCACAGGGCCACCACTATGGCTACACCTTC. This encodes CASSAQGHHYGYTF.

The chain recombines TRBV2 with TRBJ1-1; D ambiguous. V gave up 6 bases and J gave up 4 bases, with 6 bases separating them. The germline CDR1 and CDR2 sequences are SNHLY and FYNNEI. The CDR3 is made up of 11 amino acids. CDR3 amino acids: CASREGTEAFF. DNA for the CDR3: TGTGCCAGCAGGGAGGGCACTGAAGCTTTCTTT.

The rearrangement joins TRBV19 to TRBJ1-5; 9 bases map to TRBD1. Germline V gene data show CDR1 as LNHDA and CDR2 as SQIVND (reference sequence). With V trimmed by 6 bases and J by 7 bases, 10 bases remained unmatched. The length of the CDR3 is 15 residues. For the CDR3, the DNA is TGTGCCAGTAGAGTACCCGGGACAGGGCTCCAGCCCCAGCATTTT. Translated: CASRVPGTGLQPQHF.

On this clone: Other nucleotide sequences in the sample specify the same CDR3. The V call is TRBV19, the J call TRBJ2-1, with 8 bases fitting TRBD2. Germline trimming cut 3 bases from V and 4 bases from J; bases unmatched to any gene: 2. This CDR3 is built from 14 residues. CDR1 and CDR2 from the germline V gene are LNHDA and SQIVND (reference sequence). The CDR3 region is CASSIQRGYNEQFF. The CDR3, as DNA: TGTGCCAGTAGTATCCAGCGGGGGTACAATGAGCAGTTCTTC.

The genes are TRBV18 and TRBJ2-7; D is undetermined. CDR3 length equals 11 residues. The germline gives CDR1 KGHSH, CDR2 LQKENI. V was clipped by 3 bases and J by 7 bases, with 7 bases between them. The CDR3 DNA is TGTGCCAGCTCACCCCTCGTGGAGCAGTACTTC. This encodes CASSPLVEQYF. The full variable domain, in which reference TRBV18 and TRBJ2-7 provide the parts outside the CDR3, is NAGVMQNPRHLVRRRGQEARLRCSPMKGHSHVYWYRQLPEEGLKFMVYLQKENIIDESGMPKERFSAEFPKEGPSILRIQQVVRGDSAAYFCASSPLVEQYFGPGTRLTVT.

The CDR3: CASSEQIHYGYTF. In DNA form, the CDR3 reads TGTGCCAGCAGTGAACAGATCCACTATGGCTACACCTTC. This chain links TRBV6-1 with TRBJ1-2, with no clear D. V was shortened by 2 bases and J by 3 bases, with 7 bases between the two germline ends. The CDR3 consists of 13 residues. Germline V gives CDR1 MNHNS, CDR2 SASEGT.

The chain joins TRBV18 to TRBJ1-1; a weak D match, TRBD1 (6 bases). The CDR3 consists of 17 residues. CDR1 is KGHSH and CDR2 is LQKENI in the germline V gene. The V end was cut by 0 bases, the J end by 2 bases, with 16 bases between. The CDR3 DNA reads TGTGCCAGCTCACCACCGGGTGGACAGCCAAAAAACACTGAAGCTTTCTTT. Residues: CASSPPGGQPKNTEAFF.

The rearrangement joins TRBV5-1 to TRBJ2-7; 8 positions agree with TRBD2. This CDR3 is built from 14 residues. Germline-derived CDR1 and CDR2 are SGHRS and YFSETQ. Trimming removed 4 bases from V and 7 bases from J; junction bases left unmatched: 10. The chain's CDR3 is CASSVGLEGGEQYF. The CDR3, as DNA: TGCGCCAGCAGCGTGGGACTAGAAGGAGGTGAGCAGTACTTC.

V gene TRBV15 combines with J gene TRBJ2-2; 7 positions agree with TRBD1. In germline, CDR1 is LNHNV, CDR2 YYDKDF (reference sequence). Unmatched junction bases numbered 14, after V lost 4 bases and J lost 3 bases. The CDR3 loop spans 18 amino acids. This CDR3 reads CATSKAIKHRGHTGELFF. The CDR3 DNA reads TGTGCCACCAGCAAAGCCATTAAGCACAGGGGCCACACCGGGGAGCTGTTTTTT.

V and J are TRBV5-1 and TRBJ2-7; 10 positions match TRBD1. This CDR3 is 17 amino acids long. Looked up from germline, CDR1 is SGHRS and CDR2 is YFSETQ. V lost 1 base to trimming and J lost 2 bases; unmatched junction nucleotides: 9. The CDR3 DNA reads TGCGCCAGCAGCTTGTTACCGTGGGGGACAGGGGCCTACGAGCAGTACTTC. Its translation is CASSLLPWGTGAYEQYF.

As DNA, the CDR3 is TGTGCCAGCAGTTACGCAGAAACTGGAAACACCATATATTTT. Translating gives CASSYAETGNTIYF. The V and J genes are TRBV6-2 or TRBV6-3 and TRBJ1-3; unclear D gene. The CDR3 contains 14 residues. V was shortened by 2 bases and J by 2 bases, with 7 bases between the two germline ends. The V gene's germline CDR1 is MNHEY and CDR2 SVGEGT.

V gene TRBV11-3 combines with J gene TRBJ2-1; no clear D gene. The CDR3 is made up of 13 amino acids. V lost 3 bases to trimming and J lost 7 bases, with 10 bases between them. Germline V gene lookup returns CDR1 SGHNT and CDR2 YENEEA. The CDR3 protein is CASSFTRLNEQFF. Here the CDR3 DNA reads TGTGCCAGCAGCTTTACCAGGTTGAATGAGCAGTTCTTC.

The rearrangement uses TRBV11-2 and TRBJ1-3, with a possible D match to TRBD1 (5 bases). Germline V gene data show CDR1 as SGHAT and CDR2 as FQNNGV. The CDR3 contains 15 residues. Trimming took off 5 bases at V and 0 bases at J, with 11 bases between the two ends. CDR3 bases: TGTGCCAGCAGCCGAGACAGTGTCTCTGGAAACACCATATATTTT. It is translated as CASSRDSVSGNTIYF.